The following is a TCR beta chain sequence with its context. Its antigen is as yet unknown. The entry originates in a study of cytomegalovirus exposure and HLA in healthy donors. Overall study: Clustering assigned roughly 81% of the roughly 430 genotyped donors to the Caucasian-associated ancestry cluster. General study findings and limits: Immune exposure was documented only through CMV serostatus. As a later analysis showed, a missense DCLRE1C variant was linked to trimming of TCR beta V- and J-genes. A later analysis linked 15,000 to 20,000 TCR beta sequences to HLA alleles at 0.05 false discovery rate.

Vbeta (60) and Jbeta (13) primers were used in the PCR. Assay used: immunoSEQ multiplex PCR; TCRdb lists only in-frame clones, some missing. The table records about 140,000 clones, about four fifths of them present only once. The TCR comes from a man aged 40-49 years in good health and CMV-seronegative. The sequenced sample consisted of PBMCs.

This CDR3 reads CASSLGVTADSPLHF. CDR3 nucleotide sequence: TGCGCCAGCAGCTTGGGAGTGACAGCCGATTCACCCCTCCACTTT. The chain is built from TRBV5-1 and TRBJ1-6, with D tentatively TRBD1 (5 bases). Germline V gene sequence: CDR1 SGHRS, CDR2 YFSETQ. The V and J ends lost 0 bases and 8 bases respectively, with 12 bases between them. CDR3 length: 15 amino acids.